This entry lists 25 T cell receptor beta chains sequenced from one sample in a study of T cell repertoires in cytomegalovirus infection. TCRdb analysed the reads with MiXCR anew, one entry per CDR3 protein. The data contain under 300,000 distinct CDR3 sequences, around 15% of them singletons. What was sequenced was CD8+ T cells from PBMCs. Every receptor here comes from a human donor in good health (CMV status not recorded). Some clones in this sample may be carry-over from other donors' samples.

This clonotype showed up just a few times. The gene calls are TRBV4-3 and TRBJ1-2; possibly TRBD1 for D (6 bases). The V gene's germline CDR1 is LGHNA and CDR2 YSLEER. The CDR3 is made up of 15 amino acids. The germline V and J ends were trimmed by 2 bases and 6 bases, with 16 bases remaining between them. CDR3 region: CASSQSRGSDDGYTF. CDR3 DNA: TGCGCCAGCAGCCAAAGCAGGGGCAGCGATGATGGCTACACCTTC.

The sample holds a few counts of this clonotype. V usage is TRBV18 and J usage is TRBJ1-1, with D unclear. The ends were cut back, 6 bases at V and 6 bases at J, with 26 bases in the middle. Germline CDR1 is KGHSH and CDR2 is LQKENI. The CDR3 sequence is 17 residues long. The CDR3 DNA reads as TGTGCCAGCTCGCCGAGAAGTCTTCAAGGCTTCGTCGCTGAAGCTTTCTTT. Protein product: CASSPRSLQGFVAEAFF.

About this clonotype itself: A much larger clone lies one base from this, so it may be a read error. The chain carries TRBV7-6 and TRBJ2-7, with TRBD1 identical over 7 bases. The V gene's germline CDR1 is SGHVS and CDR2 FNYEAQ. CDR3 length equals 12 residues. V lost 5 bases, J lost 4 bases, and 2 bases stayed unmatched. CDR3: CASSQGVYEQYF. The CDR3 DNA is TGTGCCAGCAGCCAGGGGGTGTACGAGCAGTACTTC. Supplemented by reference TRBV7-6 and TRBJ2-7, the full variable domain reads GAGVSQSPRYKVTKRGQDVALRCDPISGHVSLYWYRQALGQGPEFLTYFNYEAQQDKSGLPNDRFSAERPEGSISTLTIQRTEQRDSAMYRCASSQGVYEQYFGPGTRLTVT.

V gene TRBV20-1 combines with J gene TRBJ1-5, with D hard to call. CDR1 and CDR2 (germline): DFQATT, SNEGSKA (reference sequence). The germline V and J ends were trimmed by 1 base and 6 bases, with 10 bases remaining between them. The CDR3 contains 13 residues. The CDR3 spells CSARAWEGQPQHF. CDR3 nucleotides: TGCAGTGCTAGAGCATGGGAGGGTCAGCCCCAGCATTTT.

Of note for this clonotype: It may be a read error: a sequence one base away is much more abundant. The V gene is TRBV7-9, the J gene TRBJ2-3; D is perhaps TRBD2 (5 bases). CDR1 and CDR2 from the germline V gene are SEHNR and FQNEAQ (reference sequence). Trimming took off 5 bases at V and 5 bases at J, with 17 bases between the two ends. The CDR3 extends over 15 amino acids. The CDR3 bases are TGTGCCAGCAGCGATAACCCGGGAAACATAGATACGCAGTATTTT. Amino acids: CASSDNPGNIDTQYF.

The table lists this clonotype with many counts. V usage is TRBV28 and J usage is TRBJ2-7; 8 nucleotides agree with TRBD1. The CDR3 has 18 amino acids. The V segment lost 5 bases and the J segment 0 bases; nucleotides outside the gene matches: 15. Germline CDR1 MDHEN, CDR2 SYDVKM. The CDR3 region is CASSTYAADRDSSYEQYF. CDR3 in DNA: TGTGCCAGCAGTACATATGCGGCGGACAGGGACAGCTCCTACGAGCAGTACTTC. The variable domain in full, completed from reference TRBV28 and TRBJ2-7, reads DVKVTQSSRYLVKRTGEKVFLECVQDMDHENMFWYRQDPGLGLRLIYFSYDVKMKEKGDIPEGYSVSREKKERFSLILESASTNQTSMYLCASSTYAADRDSSYEQYFGPGTRLTVT.

The table lists this clonotype with a few counts. The chain combines TRBV4-1 with TRBJ1-5; 11 nucleotides line up with TRBD1. The CDR3 extends over 15 amino acids. V gave up 3 bases and J gave up 6 bases; unmatched junction bases: 4. Per the germline V gene, CDR1 is MGHRA and CDR2 is YSYEKL. CDR3 loop: CASSQDRGPFQPQHF. In DNA form, the CDR3 reads TGCGCCAGCAGCCAGGACAGGGGGCCTTTTCAGCCCCAGCATTTT.

The chain couples TRBV6-5 to TRBJ1-5; no clear D gene. Germline values: CDR1 MNHEY, CDR2 SVGAGI. The CDR3 contains 13 residues. V shed 2 bases and J shed 4 bases, with 6 bases lying between them. The CDR3 region is CASSYGRNQPQHF. As DNA, the CDR3 is TGTGCCAGCAGTTACGGGAGGAATCAGCCCCAGCATTTT.

This chain uses TRBV5-1 with TRBJ2-1; possible D gene TRBD1, 7 bases. V shed 2 bases and J shed 7 bases, with 16 bases lying between them. CDR3 size: 15 residues. Germline CDR1 reads SGHRS; CDR2 reads YFSETQ. The CDR3 DNA reads as TGCGCCAGCAGCTTCCAGGGGGGTCGGGGGAATGAGCAGTTCTTC. Its protein is CASSFQGGRGNEQFF.

The V call is TRBV7-9, the J call TRBJ2-7, with 8 bases identical to TRBD1. Germline assignment: CDR1 SEHNR and CDR2 FQNEAQ (reference sequence). The CDR3 length is 16 residues. J gave up 3 bases and V 8 bases, and 15 bases lay outside the gene matches. CDR3 protein: CASAASYGDRFYEQYF. The CDR3 DNA follows: TGTGCCAGCGCCGCATCCTATGGGGACAGGTTCTACGAGCAGTACTTC.

The chain recombines TRBV12-5 with TRBJ1-2; perhaps TRBD1 as D (6 bases). This CDR3 region has 16 residues. Per germline, CDR1 LGHNT and CDR2 FRNRAP. The V gene lost 5 bases and the J gene lost 3 bases, with 19 bases spanning the gap. The CDR3 spells CASGLAFTGRYYGYTF. DNA of the CDR3: TGTGCTAGTGGTCTCGCCTTTACAGGGAGGTACTATGGCTACACCTTC. Based on the CDR3 plus reference TRBV12-5 and TRBJ1-2, the full variable domain is DARVTQTPRHKVTEMGQEVTMRCQPILGHNTVFWYRQTMMQGLELLAYFRNRAPLDDSGMPKDRFSAEMPDATLATLKIQPSEPRDSAVYFCASGLAFTGRYYGYTFGSGTRLTVV.

This clonotype was picked up many times. The V and J genes are TRBV5-6 and TRBJ2-5; the D gene is possibly TRBD2 (6 bases). Germline V gene data show CDR1 as SGHDT and CDR2 as YYEEEE. The CDR3 spans 15 residues. V was trimmed by 3 bases and J by 3 bases, leaving 15 bases between them. CDR3 bases: TGTGCCAGCAGCTCCGCGGGAACGATGAAAGAGACCCAGTACTTC. It yields the protein CASSSAGTMKETQYF.

In this sample, this clonotype turned up a few times. The chain employs TRBV4-2 and TRBJ2-3, with D unclear. CDR3 length: 14 residues. Trimming took 1 base from V and 4 from J, leaving 9 bases between them. Germline V lookup: CDR1 LGHNA, CDR2 YNFKEQ. The CDR3 reads CASSQVTPADTQYF. In DNA, the CDR3 is TGTGCCAGCAGCCAAGTTACGCCGGCAGATACGCAGTATTTT.

This clonotype was seen a handful of times. The genes are TRBV6-2 or TRBV6-3 and TRBJ1-1; 7 bases are a match to TRBD1. J lost 5 bases, V lost 0 bases, and 6 bases had no gene match. The CDR3 consists of 15 residues. From germline, CDR1 is MNHEY and CDR2 SVGEGT. CDR3 region: CASSYSTGRDTEAFF. The CDR3 DNA sequence: TGTGCCAGCAGTTACTCGACAGGGAGGGATACTGAAGCTTTCTTT.

By proportion, this clonotype is medium-sized. The V call is TRBV20-1, the J call TRBJ1-5, with D possibly matching TRBD1 (5 bases). CDR1 and CDR2 from the germline V gene are DFQATT and SNEGSKA (reference sequence). V lost 5 bases and J lost 4, with 15 bases in between. The CDR3 is 14 residues long. CDR3 DNA sequence: TGCAGTGCTCCTTCGGGGGAAGATAATCAGCCCCAGCATTTT. Protein product: CSAPSGEDNQPQHF.

This clonotype showed up many times. This chain uses TRBV28 with TRBJ1-5; D possibly corresponds to TRBD1 (5 bases). Between the trimmed V and J ends, which lost 3 bases and 4 bases, there was a span of 7 bases. Germline loops: CDR1 MDHEN, CDR2 SYDVKM. The CDR3 spans 13 residues. The CDR3 sequence: CASSFQGNQPQHF. The CDR3 nucleotides read TGTGCCAGCAGTTTCCAGGGTAATCAGCCCCAGCATTTT.

J is TRBJ2-7 and V is TRBV20-1, with D maybe TRBD2 (5 bases). V was pared by 0 bases and J by 6 bases, with 18 bases between. The CDR3 has 15 residues. Germline assignment: CDR1 DFQATT and CDR2 SNEGSKA (reference sequence). The CDR3 DNA sequence: TGCAGTGCTAGAGATATCAGGACTCTAGTGGGCGAGCAGTACTTC. The encoded protein is CSARDIRTLVGEQYF.

In its sample, this clonotype was seen many times. This chain links TRBV20-1 with TRBJ1-1; possible D gene TRBD1, 5 bases. Germline V lookup: CDR1 DFQATT, CDR2 SNEGSKA (reference sequence). V lost 7 bases and J lost 3, with 15 bases in between. The CDR3 consists of 13 residues. CDR3: CSVWTMGDTEAFF. CDR3 in DNA: TGCAGTGTTTGGACAATGGGGGACACTGAAGCTTTCTTT.

Only a few counts were recorded for this clonotype. The chain couples TRBV14 to TRBJ2-6; D remains unclear. Between the trimmed V and J ends, which lost 0 bases and 0 bases, there was a span of 18 bases. The CDR3 totals 20 residues. Germline V lookup: CDR1 SGHDN, CDR2 FVKESK. The CDR3 bases are TGTGCCAGCAGCCAAGAGATAATGTCCGTCCCCCGCTCTGGGGCCAACGTCCTGACTTTC. The encoded protein is CASSQEIMSVPRSGANVLTF.

This clonotype occurred once. The chain couples TRBV6-6 to TRBJ1-6; D is ambiguous. V lost 6 bases, J lost 7 bases, and 13 bases lay in between. The germline CDR1 and CDR2 sequences are MNHNY and SVGAGI (reference sequence). The CDR3 extends over 14 amino acids. The CDR3: CASSLSQSNSPLHF. The CDR3 coding sequence is TGTGCCAGCAGCCTCAGCCAGAGCAATTCACCCCTCCACTTT.

This clonotype was seen a single time. This rearrangement joins TRBV29-1 to TRBJ2-7, with D possibly being TRBD1 (5 bases). V dropped 6 bases and J dropped 1 base, with 16 bases sitting between them. The CDR3 consists of 14 residues. Germline CDR1 SQVTM, CDR2 ANQGSEA. The CDR3 sequence: CSVPKGDRSYEQYF. In DNA, the CDR3 is TGCAGCGTCCCCAAGGGTGACAGATCCTACGAGCAGTACTTC.

The sample holds one count of this clonotype. The chain employs TRBV5-5 and TRBJ1-2, with 10 bases that match TRBD1. The CDR3 runs to 14 residues. Germline CDR1 and CDR2: SGHKS and YYEKEE (reference sequence). J was trimmed by 6 bases and V by 0 bases; bases with no gene match: 2. The CDR3 sequence is CASSLGQGADGYTF. CDR3 bases: TGTGCCAGCAGCTTGGGACAGGGGGCGGATGGCTACACCTTC.

This clonotype was counted many times. V and J are TRBV6-5 and TRBJ2-7, with a possible D match to TRBD2 (7 bases). Germline V lookup: CDR1 MNHEY, CDR2 SVGAGI. The CDR3 spans 15 residues. Trimming left V 0 bases short and J 2 bases short, with 11 bases between. The chain's CDR3 is CASSYSRGGTYEQYF. DNA for the CDR3: TGTGCCAGCAGTTACTCGAGGGGGGGTACCTACGAGCAGTACTTC.

As to this clonotype: One junction end disagrees with the germline gene, perhaps due to a read error. The chain employs TRBV29-1 and TRBJ1-1; TRBD1 aligns across 9 bases. This CDR3 is built from 13 residues. Looked up from germline, CDR1 is SQVTM and CDR2 is ANQGSEA. CDR3 DNA: TGCAGCGTGGGGGACAGGGCAAACACTGAAGCTGTCTTT. Protein: CSVGDRANTEAVF.

This CDR3 reads CASGPDAGTNYGYTF. The CDR3 DNA sequence: TGTGCTAGTGGACCGGATGCAGGAACCAACTATGGCTACACCTTC. The chain couples TRBV12-5 to TRBJ1-2; no firm D call. This CDR3 is 15 amino acids long. Germline CDR1 and CDR2: LGHNT and FRNRAP. V was trimmed by 6 bases and J by 2 bases, leaving 16 bases between them.